This TCR beta chain was sequenced during a study of shared T cell receptors in the human thymus. Sequencing used immunoSEQ multiplex PCR; TCRdb keeps in-frame clones, though not all of them. The table lists 700,000 or so clones, approximately 83% of them singletons, with about 0.011% in the top ten. V dropped 6 bases and J dropped 9 bases, with 24 bases sitting between them. From germline, CDR1 is SGHAT and CDR2 FQNNGV. The CDR3 totals 16 residues. This clone was observed a single time. These same records also appear under a second study, on human thymus T cells. That report notes: Obtained as resections during corrective heart surgery, the thymus tissue was then studied.

This TCR was recovered from a girl in the first two years of life with a congenital heart defect. Source material: thymocytes. This sequence joins TRBV11-2 and TRBJ2-1, with D possibly TRBD2 on 5 matching bases. This CDR3 reads CASSSDGSEMEVEQFF. DNA for the CDR3: TGTGCCAGCAGTTCAGACGGATCTGAAATGGAGGTTGAGCAGTTCTTC.